The 5 T cell receptor beta chains in this list originate from one sample, sequenced in a study of cytomegalovirus exposure and HLA in healthy donors. Vbeta (60) and Jbeta (13) primers were used in the PCR. The protocol was immunoSEQ multiplex PCR, while the TCRdb copy is restricted to in-frame clones and leaves out a portion. Of around 130,000 clones in the sample, around 84% were seen once. Sequencing used PBMCs. Receptors were obtained from a woman aged 18-29 years in good health and CMV-seropositive.

The chain uses TRBV7-2 and TRBJ2-2; 7 positions match TRBD1. This CDR3 has 15 amino acids. From germline, CDR1 is SGHTA and CDR2 FQGNSA. V lost 5 bases to trimming and J lost 1 base; unmatched junction nucleotides: 4. The CDR3 coding sequence is TGTGCCAGCAGCCCCTGGACAGGGAACACCGGGGAGCTGTTTTTT. Residues: CASSPWTGNTGELFF.

V gene TRBV6-5 combines with J gene TRBJ2-5; TRBD2 matches 7 bases. Germline V gives CDR1 MNHEY, CDR2 SVGAGI. The V gene end was trimmed by 2 bases and the J gene end by 4 bases; junction bases not matched to a gene: 4. The CDR3 is made up of 14 amino acids. CDR3 loop: CASSYGGGAETQYF. The CDR3 DNA sequence: TGTGCCAGCAGTTACGGGGGGGGAGCAGAGACCCAGTACTTC.

The V and J genes are TRBV30 and TRBJ1-4, with D hard to call. This CDR3 has 15 residues. Trimming stripped 2 bases from V and 1 base from J, with 11 bases between. Germline CDR1 reads GTSNPN; CDR2 reads SVGIG (reference sequence). The CDR3 region has the DNA TGTGCCTGGAGTCCTGAGGGAGGAACTAATGAAAAACTGTTTTTT. Its protein is CAWSPEGGTNEKLFF.

The chain joins TRBV6-4 to TRBJ2-1, with 12 bases identical to TRBD2. CDR3 length: 16 amino acids. J was trimmed by 10 bases and V by 0 bases; bases with no gene match: 7. The germline CDR1 and CDR2 sequences are MRHNA and SNTAGT. The CDR3 is CASSDSASGGANEQFF. CDR3 nucleotide sequence: TGTGCCAGCAGTGACTCGGCTAGCGGGGGGGCGAACGAGCAGTTCTTC.

The chain links TRBV5-1 to TRBJ1-2, with D tentatively TRBD1 (5 bases). The germline gives CDR1 SGHRS, CDR2 YFSETQ. This CDR3 region has 13 residues. The V end was cut by 3 bases, the J end by 2 bases, with 8 bases between. The CDR3: CASSSPGNYGYTF. CDR3 sequence (DNA): TGCGCCAGCAGCTCTCCAGGGAACTATGGCTACACCTTC.